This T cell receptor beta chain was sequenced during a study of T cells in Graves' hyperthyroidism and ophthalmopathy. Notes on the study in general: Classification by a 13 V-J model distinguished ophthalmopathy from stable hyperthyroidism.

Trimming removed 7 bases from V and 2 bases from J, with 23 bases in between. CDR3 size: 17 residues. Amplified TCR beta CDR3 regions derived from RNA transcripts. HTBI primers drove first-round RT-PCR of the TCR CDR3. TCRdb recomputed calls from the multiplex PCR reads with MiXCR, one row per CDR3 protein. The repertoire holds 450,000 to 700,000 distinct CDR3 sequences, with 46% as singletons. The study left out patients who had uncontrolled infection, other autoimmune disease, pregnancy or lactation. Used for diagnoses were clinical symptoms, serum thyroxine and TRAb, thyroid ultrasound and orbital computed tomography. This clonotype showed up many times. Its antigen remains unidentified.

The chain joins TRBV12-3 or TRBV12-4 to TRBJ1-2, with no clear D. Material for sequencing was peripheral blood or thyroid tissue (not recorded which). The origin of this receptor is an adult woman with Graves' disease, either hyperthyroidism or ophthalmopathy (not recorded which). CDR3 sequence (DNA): TGTGCCAGCACATCCGCGCAACCGATAGCCTTGAACTATGGCTACACCTTC. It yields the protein CASTSAQPIALNYGYTF.